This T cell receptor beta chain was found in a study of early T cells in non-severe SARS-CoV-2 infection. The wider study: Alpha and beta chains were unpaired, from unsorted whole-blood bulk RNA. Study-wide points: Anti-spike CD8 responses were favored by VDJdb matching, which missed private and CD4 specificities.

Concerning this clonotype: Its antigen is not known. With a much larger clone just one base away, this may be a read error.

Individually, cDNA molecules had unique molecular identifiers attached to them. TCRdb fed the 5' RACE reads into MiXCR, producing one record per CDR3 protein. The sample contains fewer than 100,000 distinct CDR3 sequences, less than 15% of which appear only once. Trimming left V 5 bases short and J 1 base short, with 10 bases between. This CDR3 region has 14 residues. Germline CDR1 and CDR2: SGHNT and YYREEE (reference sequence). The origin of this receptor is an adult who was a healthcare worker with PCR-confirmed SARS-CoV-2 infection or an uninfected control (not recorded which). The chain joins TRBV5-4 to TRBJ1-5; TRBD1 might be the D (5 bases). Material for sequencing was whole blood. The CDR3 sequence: CASSNWDSNQPQHF. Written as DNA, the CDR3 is TGTGCCAGCAGTAACTGGGACAGCAATCAGCCCCAGCATTTT.